This T cell receptor beta chain appears in the sequencing data of a study of blood T cell repertoires in COVID-19. Study details: Sites across the United States, Italy and Spain contributed samples from acute and convalescent COVID-19.

The V and J ends lost 4 bases and 9 bases, in that order; junction bases with no gene match: 12. Germline values: CDR1 LGHDT, CDR2 YNNKEL (reference sequence). CDR3 length: 16 residues. Original handling: How many nucleated cells were present was estimated from reference gene primer amplification. Repertoires were generated with immunoSEQ multiplex PCR, while TCRdb's copy carries only in-frame clones and drops some. V, J and clone size are those of that table, while D and trimming were read from the DNA. The data show some 360,000 clones, around 87% seen once. The V gene is TRBV3-1 (or the pseudogene TRBV3-2), the J gene TRBJ1-6; 7 bases are a match to TRBD1. The receptor was derived from an older woman with COVID-19, enrolled during active disease. The sequencing sample was made of peripheral blood. The CDR3 bases are TGTGCCAGCAGCCTCCCCCGGGGGACAGTCGGTTCACCCCTCCACTTT. This gives the protein CASSLPRGTVGSPLHF.